This TCR beta chain was obtained from a study of cytomegalovirus exposure and HLA in healthy donors. Study-wide results and limits: Some V segments (TRBV6-2 and TRBV6-3 among them) were excluded as indistinguishable. HLA-A and HLA-B allele assignments for most subjects were reportedly predicted accurately using TCR beta sequences. Researchers reported in a later analysis that common viral pathogens appeared linked to several top clusters.

The PCR made use of 60 Vbeta and 13 Jbeta primers. Assay: immunoSEQ multiplex PCR; the TCRdb copy retains only in-frame clones and omits some. The table lists 150,000 to 200,000 clones, approximately 80% of them singletons. Trimming removed 4 bases at V and 3 bases at J, with 3 bases between. Germline CDR1 reads MDHEN; CDR2 reads SYDVKM. This CDR3 spans 11 amino acids. A word on this clone: Antigen unknown.

This TCR was recovered from a woman aged 30 to 39 in good health and CMV-seronegative. The rearrangement links TRBV28 to TRBJ1-2; D is unclear. The sequenced material came from PBMCs. The CDR3 DNA reads TGTGCCAGCAGTTCTTACTATGGCTACACCTTC. Residues: CASSSYYGYTF.